A single sample is the source of the 21 T cell receptor beta chains below, sequenced in a study of identical twins. TCRdb reanalysed the 5' RACE reads using MiXCR and keeps one entry per CDR3 protein. The sample holds roughly 570,000 distinct CDR3 sequences, nearly 10% seen once. The same sample was also studied in work on yellow fever vaccine responses in identical twins.

The specimen was PBMCs. The receptors were sampled from a young woman in good health.

The table lists this clonotype with a few counts. The rearrangement links TRBV19 to TRBJ2-1; TRBD1 agrees at 7 bases. Looked up from germline, CDR1 is LNHDA and CDR2 is SQIVND (reference sequence). The CDR3 has 14 amino acids. The J segment lost 4 bases and the V segment lost 7 bases, leaving 7 bases of the junction unmatched. Here the CDR3 reads CASTEDRSYNEQFF. CDR3 coding DNA: TGTGCCAGTACCGAGGACAGGTCTTACAATGAGCAGTTCTTC.

This clonotype came up a few times. The chain combines TRBV19 with TRBJ2-7; no reliable D call. This CDR3 spans 13 amino acids. Looked up from germline, CDR1 is LNHDA and CDR2 is SQIVND (reference sequence). The V end lost 5 bases, the J end lost 2 bases, and 10 bases lay between the germline ends. The CDR3 DNA reads TGTGCCAGTAGTTGGGCGGACGCCTACGAGCAGTACTTC. Translated: CASSWADAYEQYF.

This clonotype turned up a few times. This chain uses TRBV18 with TRBJ2-7; D gene ambiguous. Trimming cost V 1 base and J 3 bases, with 10 bases left between them. Germline CDR1 KGHSH, CDR2 LQKENI. The CDR3 totals 14 residues. CDR3 nucleotides: TGTGCCAGCTCACCACTGGCAGAATACTACGAGCAGTACTTC. It specifies CASSPLAEYYEQYF.

This clonotype was found many times. The rearrangement uses TRBV20-1 and TRBJ2-5; 10 bases are shared with TRBD2. Looked up from germline, CDR1 is DFQATT and CDR2 is SNEGSKA (reference sequence). With V trimmed by 1 base and J by 2 bases, 10 bases remained unmatched. The CDR3 is 17 amino acids. CDR3 DNA: TGCAGTGCTAGAGTTGACTTTAAGCGGGAGGGTCAAGAGACCCAGTACTTC. Protein product: CSARVDFKREGQETQYF.

This clonotype was recorded many times. The CDR3 protein is CASSPRTGMGEQYF. The CDR3 DNA reads TGCGCCAGCAGCCCTAGGACAGGGATGGGCGAGCAGTACTTC. The chain employs TRBV5-1 and TRBJ2-7, with 8 nucleotides matching TRBD1. The V and J ends lost 4 bases and 6 bases, in that order; junction bases with no gene match: 9. The CDR3 totals 14 residues. Germline V gene data show CDR1 as SGHRS and CDR2 as YFSETQ. Together with reference TRBV5-1 and TRBJ2-7, the CDR3 gives the full variable domain: KAGVTQTPRYLIKTRGQQVTLSCSPISGHRSVSWYQQTPGQGLQFLFEYFSETQRNKGNFPGRFSGRQFSNSRSEMNVSTLELGDSALYLCASSPRTGMGEQYFGPGTRLTVT.

Ten or more counts support this clonotype. The chain employs TRBV4-3 and TRBJ2-1; tentative D call: TRBD1 (5 bases). Germline V gene data show CDR1 as LGHNA and CDR2 as YSLEER. The length of the CDR3 is 15 residues. Trimming took off 4 bases at V and 0 bases at J, with 10 bases between the two ends. This CDR3 reads CASSRTGRSYNEQFF. The CDR3 DNA is TGCGCCAGCAGCCGAACAGGTCGCTCCTACAATGAGCAGTTCTTC.

CDR3 loop: CSVVYSYEQYF. The CDR3, as DNA: TGCAGCGTTGTTTACAGCTACGAGCAGTACTTC. The rearrangement uses TRBV29-1 and TRBJ2-7; D ambiguous. The V and J ends lost 4 bases and 3 bases respectively, with 7 bases between them. The CDR3 spans 11 residues. Germline loops: CDR1 SQVTM, CDR2 ANQGSEA.

A few counts support this clonotype. The CDR3 sequence is CASSYESTRTGITLEAFF. As DNA, the CDR3 is TGTGCCAGCAGTTACGAAAGTACCCGGACAGGGATTACCCTTGAAGCTTTCTTT. This chain links TRBV6-5 with TRBJ1-1; 8 bases are a match to TRBD1. The CDR3 totals 18 residues. The ends lost 2 bases at V and 7 bases at J; junction bases unmatched: 18. From germline, CDR1 is MNHEY and CDR2 SVGAGI.

This clonotype was seen only a few times. The chain combines TRBV4-1 with TRBJ2-7; D gene unclear. The V gene lost 0 bases and the J gene lost 2 bases, with 11 bases spanning the gap. This CDR3 spans 15 amino acids. Germline assignment: CDR1 MGHRA and CDR2 YSYEKL. The CDR3 is CASSQDGVVTYEQYF. As DNA, the CDR3 is TGCGCCAGCAGCCAAGATGGGGTAGTAACCTACGAGCAGTACTTC.

This clonotype has just one count. The chain carries TRBV30 and TRBJ2-1, with 8 bases aligning to TRBD1. The CDR3 extends over 12 amino acids. CDR1 is GTSNPN and CDR2 is SVGIG in the germline V gene (reference sequence). J was trimmed by 9 bases and V by 5 bases; bases with no gene match: 6. The CDR3 here is CAWGQGAPEQFF. The CDR3 region has the DNA TGTGCCTGGGGGCAGGGGGCTCCTGAGCAGTTCTTC.

The V and J genes are TRBV12-3 or TRBV12-4 and TRBJ2-6, with a possible D match to TRBD1 (5 bases). With 11 bases removed from V and 0 bases from J, the gap between germline ends came to 26 bases. This CDR3 spans 19 amino acids. The CDR3 spells CACCSQGWASSSGANVLTF. For the CDR3, the DNA is TGTGCCTGCTGTTCGCAGGGTTGGGCCTCGAGCTCTGGGGCCAACGTCCTGACTTTC.

The CDR3 DNA follows: TGCAGCGTTGAAGATTTGGAGTCCTACGAGCAGTACTTC. It translates to CSVEDLESYEQYF. The genes are TRBV29-1 and TRBJ2-7; D call uncertain. The V end was cut by 0 bases, the J end by 1 base, with 7 bases between. This CDR3 comprises 13 residues. CDR1 is SQVTM, CDR2 ANQGSEA, per germline.

This clonotype was detected a few times. V gene TRBV12-3 or TRBV12-4 combines with J gene TRBJ2-7; a possible D gene is TRBD2 (5 bases). The CDR3 is made up of 13 amino acids. The V and J ends lost 10 bases and 0 bases respectively, with 13 bases between them. CDR3 amino acids: CAIQAGSSYEQYF. In DNA, the CDR3 is TGTGCCATCCAGGCTGGGAGCTCCTACGAGCAGTACTTC.

This clonotype has only a few counts. The gene calls are TRBV7-2 and TRBJ2-7; D is perhaps TRBD1 or TRBD2 (6 bases each). Germline V gives CDR1 SGHTA, CDR2 FQGNSA. CDR3 size: 17 residues. V lost 0 bases to trimming and J lost 5 bases, with 20 bases between them. CDR3 sequence: CASSLAGGAGAPHEQYF. CDR3 in DNA: TGTGCCAGCAGCTTAGCGGGGGGAGCAGGGGCACCCCACGAGCAGTACTTC.

The chain links TRBV6-1 to TRBJ2-1; 9 nucleotides line up with TRBD1. Germline values: CDR1 MNHNS, CDR2 SASEGT. Germline trimming cut 3 bases from V and 7 bases from J; bases unmatched to any gene: 7. This CDR3 spans 15 amino acids. The CDR3: CASSELRTGVNEQFF. The CDR3 region has the DNA TGTGCCAGCAGTGAGCTAAGGACAGGGGTAAATGAGCAGTTCTTC.

The table lists this clonotype with a few counts. The chain recombines TRBV20-1 with TRBJ2-1; D gene unclear. Germline V gene data show CDR1 as DFQATT and CDR2 as SNEGSKA (reference sequence). This CDR3 is 10 amino acids long. CDR3 coding DNA: TGCAGGGCGTCCTACAATGAGCAGTTCTTC. As protein: CRASYNEQFF.

This clonotype occurred a few times. The rearrangement joins TRBV12-3 or TRBV12-4 to TRBJ2-1; unclear D gene. This CDR3 has 12 residues. V lost 6 bases and J 7 bases, leaving 10 bases between the germline ends. In DNA form, the CDR3 reads TGTGCCAGCAGCCCTAAGAGAAATGAGCAGTTCTTC. It codes for CASSPKRNEQFF.

This clonotype has just a few counts. This chain uses TRBV5-1 with TRBJ2-3; weak D call: TRBD1 (6 bases). Germline CDR1 SGHRS, CDR2 YFSETQ. V gave up 4 bases and J gave up 1 base, with 22 bases separating them. CDR3 length: 18 amino acids. The CDR3 protein is CASSPLLTGLRRTDTQYF. The CDR3 DNA is TGCGCCAGCAGCCCCCTCCTAACAGGGTTACGACGCACAGATACGCAGTATTTT.

This clonotype has only a few counts. The chain carries TRBV20-1 and TRBJ2-5, with a weak D call TRBD1 (6 bases). CDR3 length: 16 amino acids. Germline CDR1 reads DFQATT; CDR2 reads SNEGSKA (reference sequence). Trimming shortened V by 0 bases and J by 2 bases, and 16 bases separated the two germline ends. CDR3 nucleotides: TGCAGTGCTAGAGATTTGGTAGGACAGAGGCAAGAGACCCAGTACTTC. It codes for CSARDLVGQRQETQYF.

The V call is TRBV6-1, the J call TRBJ2-3; 7 nucleotides match TRBD2. Germline values: CDR1 MNHNS, CDR2 SASEGT. This CDR3 comprises 17 residues. V shed 2 bases and J 2 bases; nucleotides not matched to a gene: 10. CDR3 in amino acids: CASSESVAGDPTDTQYF. CDR3 bases: TGTGCCAGCAGTGAATCCGTGGCGGGAGATCCCACAGATACGCAGTATTTT.

This clonotype was observed a handful of times. V and J are TRBV7-9 and TRBJ2-5; D is undetermined. Trimming took off 3 bases at V and 5 bases at J, with 10 bases between the two ends. CDR1 and CDR2 from the germline V gene are SEHNR and FQNEAQ (reference sequence). The CDR3 runs to 13 residues. This CDR3 reads CASSFREVETQYF. CDR3 coding DNA: TGTGCCAGCAGCTTTAGGGAAGTGGAGACCCAGTACTTC.